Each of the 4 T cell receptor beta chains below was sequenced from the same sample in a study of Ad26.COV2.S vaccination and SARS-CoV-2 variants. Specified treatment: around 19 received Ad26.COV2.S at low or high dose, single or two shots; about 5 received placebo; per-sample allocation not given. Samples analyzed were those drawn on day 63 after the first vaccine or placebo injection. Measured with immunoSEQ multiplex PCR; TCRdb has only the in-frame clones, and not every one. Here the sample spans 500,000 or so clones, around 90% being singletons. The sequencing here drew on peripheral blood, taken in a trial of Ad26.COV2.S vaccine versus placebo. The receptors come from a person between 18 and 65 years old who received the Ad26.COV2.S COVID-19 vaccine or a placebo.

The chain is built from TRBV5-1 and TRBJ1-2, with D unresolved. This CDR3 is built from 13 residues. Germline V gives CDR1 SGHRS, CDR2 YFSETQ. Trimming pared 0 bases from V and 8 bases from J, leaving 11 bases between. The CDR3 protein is CASSLDTIVGYTF. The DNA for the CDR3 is TGCGCCAGCAGCTTGGATACAATAGTGGGCTACACCTTC.

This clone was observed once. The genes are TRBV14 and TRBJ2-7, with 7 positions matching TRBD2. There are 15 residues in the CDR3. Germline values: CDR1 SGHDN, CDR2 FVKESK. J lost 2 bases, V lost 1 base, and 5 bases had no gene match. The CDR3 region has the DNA TGTGCCAGCAGCCAAGTCCCACTAGCGACCTACGAGCAGTACTTC. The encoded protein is CASSQVPLATYEQYF.

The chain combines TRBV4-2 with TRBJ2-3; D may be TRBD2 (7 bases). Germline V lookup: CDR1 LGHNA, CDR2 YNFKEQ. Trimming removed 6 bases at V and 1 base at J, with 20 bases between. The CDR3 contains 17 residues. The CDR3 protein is CASSLSGTKWGTDTQYF. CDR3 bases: TGTGCCAGCAGTCTAAGCGGGACAAAATGGGGCACAGATACGCAGTATTTT.

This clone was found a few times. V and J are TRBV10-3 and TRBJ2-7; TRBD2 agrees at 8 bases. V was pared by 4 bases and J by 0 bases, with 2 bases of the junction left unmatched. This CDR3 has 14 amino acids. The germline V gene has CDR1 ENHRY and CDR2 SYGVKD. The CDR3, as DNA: TGTGCCATCAGTGGCGGACTAGCCTCCTACGAGCAGTACTTC. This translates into CAISGGLASYEQYF.